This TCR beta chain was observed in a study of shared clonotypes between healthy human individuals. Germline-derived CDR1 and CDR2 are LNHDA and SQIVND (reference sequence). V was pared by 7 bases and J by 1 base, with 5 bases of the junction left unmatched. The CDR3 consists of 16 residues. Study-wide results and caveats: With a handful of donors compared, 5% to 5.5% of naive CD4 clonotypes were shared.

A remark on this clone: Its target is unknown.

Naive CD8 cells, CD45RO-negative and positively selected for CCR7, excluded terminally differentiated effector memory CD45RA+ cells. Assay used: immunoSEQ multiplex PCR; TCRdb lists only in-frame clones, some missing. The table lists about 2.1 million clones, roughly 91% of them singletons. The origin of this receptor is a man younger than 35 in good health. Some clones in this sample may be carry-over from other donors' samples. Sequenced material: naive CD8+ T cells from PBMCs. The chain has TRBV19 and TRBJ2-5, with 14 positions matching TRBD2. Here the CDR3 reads CASKGTSGSSQETQYF. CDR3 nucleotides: TGTGCCAGTAAAGGGACTAGCGGGAGTAGCCAAGAGACCCAGTACTTC. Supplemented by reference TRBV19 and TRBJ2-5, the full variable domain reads DGGITQSPKYLFRKEGQNVTLSCEQNLNHDAMYWYRQDPGQGLRLIYYSQIVNDFQKGDIAEGYSVSREKKESFPLTVTSAQKNPTAFYLCASKGTSGSSQETQYFGPGTRLLVL.